A single sample gave rise to the 8 T cell receptor beta chains below, sequenced in a study of T cell changes during pregnancy in multiple sclerosis. Clones were sequenced by immunoSEQ multiplex PCR, and TCRdb holds only the in-frame ones, with some missing. The sample includes about 42,000 clones, about 85% of them seen just once. The sample in question was CD4+ T cells from peripheral blood mononuclear cells, obtained in the second trimester of pregnancy. Receptor source: a female donor with multiple sclerosis, enrolled in a pregnancy study.

The J gene is TRBJ2-5, the V gene TRBV28, with 12 bases aligning to TRBD1. J lost 4 bases, V lost 4 bases, and 4 bases had no gene match. The CDR3 has 15 residues. Germline V gene lookup returns CDR1 MDHEN and CDR2 SYDVKM. CDR3 bases: TGTGCCAGCAGTTGGGGACAGGGGGCTGGAGAGACCCAGTACTTC. It specifies CASSWGQGAGETQYF.

The chain recombines TRBV28 with TRBJ2-5; tentatively, D is TRBD2 (5 bases). CDR1 and CDR2 (germline): MDHEN, SYDVKM. The CDR3 is 16 amino acids. Trimming took off 4 bases at V and 0 bases at J, with 15 bases between the two ends. As DNA, the CDR3 is TGTGCCAGCAGTTCCTTTGTTGGGAGATACCAAGAGACCCAGTACTTC. This translates into CASSSFVGRYQETQYF.

The chain joins TRBV10-3 to TRBJ2-3, with D possibly TRBD2 on 5 matching bases. CDR1 and CDR2 (germline): ENHRY, SYGVKD. The CDR3 totals 17 residues. V was cut by 4 bases and J by 2 bases, with 19 bases left in between. CDR3 sequence reads: CAISGSGALQYTDTQYF. CDR3 DNA sequence: TGTGCCATCAGTGGAAGCGGTGCACTCCAATACACAGATACGCAGTATTTT.

This chain joins TRBV29-1 and TRBJ2-1; no firm D call. V was clipped by 7 bases and J by 14 bases, with 15 bases between them. Germline-derived CDR1 and CDR2 are SQVTM and ANQGSEA. This CDR3 is built from 10 residues. The CDR3 here is CSGRVRSEFF. Here the CDR3 DNA reads TGCAGCGGCCGCGTAAGGAGTGAGTTCTTC.

The rearrangement uses TRBV7-2 and TRBJ2-3, with 7 bases identical to TRBD2. The CDR3 extends over 14 amino acids. In germline, CDR1 is SGHTA, CDR2 FQGNSA. V gave up 3 bases and J gave up 4 bases; unmatched junction bases: 4. CDR3 coding DNA: TGTGCCAGCAGCTTTCGCGGGAGTGCAGATACGCAGTATTTT. This codes for CASSFRGSADTQYF. The full variable domain, with the rest looked up from reference TRBV7-2 and TRBJ2-3, is GAGVSQSPSNKVTEKGKDVELRCDPISGHTALYWYRQSLGQGLEFLIYFQGNSAPDKSGLPSDRFSAERTGGSVSTLTIQRTQQEDSAVYLCASSFRGSADTQYFGPGTRLTVL.

The chain joins TRBV14 to TRBJ1-2; tentatively, D is TRBD1 (6 bases). This CDR3 is 17 amino acids long. Trimming pared 3 bases from V and 3 bases from J, leaving 20 bases between. Germline CDR1 is SGHDN and CDR2 is FVKESK. The CDR3 spells CASSQFRLGRGDYGYTF. The CDR3 DNA reads TGTGCCAGCAGCCAGTTCCGGTTGGGCAGGGGAGACTATGGCTACACCTTC.

The chain combines TRBV4-1 with TRBJ1-1; 8 nucleotides match TRBD1. Germline V gives CDR1 MGHRA, CDR2 YSYEKL. J lost 5 bases, V lost 3 bases, and 8 bases had no gene match. CDR3 length: 15 residues. The CDR3 region has the DNA TGCGCCAGCAGCCACCTCGGACAGGGAGGAACTGAAGCTTTCTTT. Its translation: CASSHLGQGGTEAFF.

This clone was counted between two and nine times. The chain employs TRBV4-1 and TRBJ2-6; no firm D call. CDR3 length: 14 residues. Germline CDR1 reads MGHRA; CDR2 reads YSYEKL. The V gene lost 4 bases and the J gene lost 0 bases, with 4 bases spanning the gap. CDR3 region: CASSRDSGANVLTF. CDR3 bases: TGCGCCAGCAGCCGCGACTCTGGGGCCAACGTCCTGACTTTC.